Shown below are 8 T cell receptor beta chains from a single sample sequenced in a study of blood T cells in healthy people across ages. A sample-barcoded 5' primer and a J-beta primer mix were used in a second PCR of roughly 6 to 11 cycles. MiXCR, applied by TCRdb to the 5' RACE reads, yields one record per CDR3 protein. The sample gives about 640,000 distinct CDR3 sequences, less than 35% of which show up once; about a sixth is in the top ten. The sequenced sample consisted of blood. These receptor sequences come from an elderly woman in good health.

This clonotype showed up many times. This sequence joins TRBV29-1 and TRBJ2-1; 11 nucleotides agree with TRBD1. The CDR3 is 15 amino acids. The V gene's germline CDR1 is SQVTM and CDR2 ANQGSEA. Trimming at V came to 5 bases and at J to 3 bases, leaving 6 bases not matched to a gene. CDR3 in DNA: TGCAGCGTTCAAGGCGGGACAGGGGGCTACAATGAGCAGTTCTTC. Translating gives CSVQGGTGGYNEQFF.

Many counts were recorded for this clonotype. V and J are TRBV7-9 and TRBJ1-2; D gene uncertain. The germline V and J ends were trimmed by 0 bases and 6 bases, with 8 bases remaining between them. The CDR3 length is 13 residues. Germline V gene lookup returns CDR1 SEHNR and CDR2 FQNEAQ (reference sequence). CDR3: CASSLAPPHGYTF. The CDR3, as DNA: TGTGCCAGCAGCTTAGCCCCCCCCCATGGCTACACCTTC.

The genes are TRBV12-3 or TRBV12-4 and TRBJ2-7, with 7 positions matching TRBD1. The CDR3 contains 15 residues. The J segment lost 3 bases and the V segment lost 5 bases, leaving 10 bases of the junction unmatched. CDR3: CASSDTNRQGYEQYF. The CDR3 nucleotides are TGTGCCAGCAGTGATACGAACCGACAGGGCTACGAGCAGTACTTC.

The chain links TRBV10-2 to TRBJ1-1; 9 nucleotides align to TRBD1. This CDR3 comprises 15 residues. CDR1 is WSHSY and CDR2 is SAAADI in the germline V gene. J gave up 1 base and V 9 bases, and 9 bases lay outside the gene matches. The CDR3 is CASSTGGARNTEAFF. The CDR3 nucleotides are TGCGCCAGTAGCACAGGGGGCGCGAGGAACACTGAAGCTTTCTTT.

This clonotype was observed many times. This chain uses TRBV7-2 with TRBJ2-5, with D possibly matching TRBD2 (7 bases). Germline-derived CDR1 and CDR2 are SGHTA and FQGNSA. This CDR3 spans 15 amino acids. V was shortened by 1 base and J by 5 bases, with 14 bases between the two germline ends. CDR3 coding DNA: TGTGCCAGCAGCTTAGGGCCGGGGGGCCTGGAGACCCAGTACTTC. Encoded protein: CASSLGPGGLETQYF.

This clonotype was seen at least ten times. The chain combines TRBV20-1 with TRBJ2-7, with unresolved D. Germline V CDR1 and CDR2: DFQATT, SNEGSKA (reference sequence). Trimming pared 6 bases from V and 2 bases from J, leaving 14 bases between. This CDR3 is built from 13 residues. The CDR3 region has the DNA TGCAGTGCCCAACACCAGTTAGCCTACGAGCAGTACTTC. It codes for CSAQHQLAYEQYF.

This clonotype was counted ten times or more. The chain carries TRBV5-6 and TRBJ2-7; either TRBD1 or TRBD2 may fit D (7 bases each). Between the trimmed V and J ends, which lost 4 bases and 6 bases, there was a span of 14 bases. Germline V lookup: CDR1 SGHDT, CDR2 YYEEEE. This CDR3 region has 13 residues. The CDR3 sequence is CASSRPRGGEQYF. The CDR3 nucleotides read TGTGCCAGCAGCCGCCCCAGGGGGGGCGAGCAGTACTTC.

To note about this clonotype: A much more abundant neighbour one base away suggests this may be a read error. This is likely a read error, given that the CDR3 carries no conserved phenylalanine or tryptophan at its end. V gene TRBV28 combines with J gene TRBJ2-2; D unclear. This CDR3 is built from 16 residues. CDR1 is MDHEN and CDR2 is SYDVKM in the germline V gene. V dropped 3 bases and J dropped 4 bases, with 15 bases sitting between them. CDR3 nucleotides: TGTGCCAGCAGTTTCAGTAGACTTCGTTTCACCGGGGAGCTGTTTTGT. Translation: CASSFSRLRFTGELFC.